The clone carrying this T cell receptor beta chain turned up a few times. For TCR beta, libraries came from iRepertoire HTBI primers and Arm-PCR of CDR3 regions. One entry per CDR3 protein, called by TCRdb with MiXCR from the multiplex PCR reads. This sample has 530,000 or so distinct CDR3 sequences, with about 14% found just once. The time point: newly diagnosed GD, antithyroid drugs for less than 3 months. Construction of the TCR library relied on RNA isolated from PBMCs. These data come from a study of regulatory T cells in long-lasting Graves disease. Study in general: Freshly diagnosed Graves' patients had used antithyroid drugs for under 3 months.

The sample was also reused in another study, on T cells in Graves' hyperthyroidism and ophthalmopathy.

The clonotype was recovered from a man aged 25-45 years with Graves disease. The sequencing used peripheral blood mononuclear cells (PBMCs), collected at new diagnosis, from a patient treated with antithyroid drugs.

In DNA, the CDR3 is TGTGCCATCAGTGGAAGGGCGAACACCGGGGAGCTGTTTTTT. This gives the protein CAISGRANTGELFF. The chain carries TRBV10-3 and TRBJ2-2; D uncertain. CDR1 and CDR2 (germline): ENHRY, SYGVKD. This CDR3 contains 14 residues. V was clipped by 4 bases and J by 0 bases, with 6 bases between them.